The 21 T cell receptor beta chains below were found in one sample sequenced in a study of blood T cell repertoires in COVID-19. This table comes from immunoSEQ multiplex PCR, and its TCRdb copy is limited to in-frame clones, with some not included. The sample records approximately 20,000 clones, around 85% being singletons. Sequenced material: peripheral blood. The receptors were sampled from an elderly man with acute or convalescent COVID-19.

V is TRBV6-5 and J is TRBJ1-6; possible D gene TRBD1, 6 bases. Per germline, CDR1 MNHEY and CDR2 SVGAGI. The CDR3 is made up of 15 amino acids. V was cut by 2 bases and J by 6 bases, with 11 bases left in between. CDR3 region: CASSYGAGANSPLHF. The CDR3 nucleotides are TGTGCCAGCAGTTACGGGGCAGGGGCTAATTCACCCCTCCACTTT.

The chain couples TRBV7-2 to TRBJ1-1; no firm D call. Trimming took 1 base from V and 1 from J, leaving 7 bases between them. The germline V gene encodes CDR1 SGHTA and CDR2 FQGNSA. The CDR3 is 14 residues long. In DNA, the CDR3 is TGTGCCAGCAGCTTAGACCCTAGGAACACTGAAGCTTTCTTT. The encoded protein is CASSLDPRNTEAFF.

The chain links TRBV27 to TRBJ2-6, with 12 bases lining up with TRBD1. CDR1 MNHEY and CDR2 SMNVEV come from the germline V gene (reference sequence). Losses at the gene ends were 5 bases for V and 5 bases for J; bases not matched to a gene: 7. There are 17 residues in the CDR3. CDR3: CASSPRDRGRRANVLTF. Written as DNA, the CDR3 is TGTGCCAGCAGTCCACGGGACAGGGGGCGTCGGGCCAACGTCCTGACTTTC.

The rearrangement uses TRBV10-3 and TRBJ2-3, with D tentatively TRBD2 (6 bases). Trimming shortened V by 9 bases and J by 0 bases, and 10 bases separated the two germline ends. The CDR3 extends over 13 amino acids. The germline CDR1 and CDR2 sequences are ENHRY and SYGVKD. CDR3 amino acids: CAMAGTSTDTQYF. CDR3 DNA: TGTGCCATGGCCGGGACTAGCACAGATACGCAGTATTTT.

V and J are TRBV20-1 and TRBJ2-3; maybe TRBD1 (5 bases). Trimming stripped 3 bases from V and 4 bases from J, with 11 bases between. The length of the CDR3 is 13 residues. Germline V gene lookup returns CDR1 DFQATT and CDR2 SNEGSKA (reference sequence). This CDR3 reads CSASLVGADTQYF. CDR3 coding DNA: TGCAGTGCTAGTTTAGTAGGGGCAGATACGCAGTATTTT.

V and J are TRBV5-6 and TRBJ2-1; 9 bases fit TRBD2. Per germline, CDR1 SGHDT and CDR2 YYEEEE. The CDR3 runs to 18 residues. Trimming took 3 bases from V and 4 from J; bases not matched to a gene: 14. CDR3 in amino acids: CASSSLQIGAGGYNEQFF. The CDR3 DNA follows: TGTGCCAGCAGCTCTCTCCAGATCGGAGCGGGGGGATACAATGAGCAGTTCTTC.

This clone appeared a single time. The chain carries TRBV28 and TRBJ2-6; the match to TRBD1 covers 9 bases. The CDR3 spans 15 residues. J lost 4 bases, V lost 6 bases, and 4 bases had no gene match. Germline CDR1 MDHEN, CDR2 SYDVKM. The CDR3, as DNA: TGTGCCAGCAGGATACAGGGGGCCGGGGCCAACGTCCTGACTTTC. This sequence encodes CASRIQGAGANVLTF.

V is TRBV19 and J is TRBJ1-2; D gene uncertain. CDR1 LNHDA and CDR2 SQIVND come from the germline V gene (reference sequence). This CDR3 is 14 amino acids long. V lost 2 bases and J lost 5, with 12 bases in between. This chain's CDR3 is CASSITGRIYGYTF. The DNA of the CDR3 is TGTGCCAGTAGTATAACCGGCAGGATTTATGGCTACACCTTC.

As to this clone: Compared with germline, one end of the junction differs, possibly owing to a read error. The genes are TRBV7-7 and TRBJ2-3; D is unresolved. The CDR3 length is 15 residues. Germline-derived CDR1 and CDR2 are SSHAT and FNYEAQ (reference sequence). The CDR3 region is CASSLGPGSTDTQYF. The CDR3 nucleotides are TGTGCTAGCAGCTTAGGACCAGGTAGCACAGATACGCAGTATTTT.

This clone was seen just once. CDR3 nucleotides: TGTGCCAGCAGTTTATTGACAGGGACGAGCTCCTACGAGCAGTACTTC. Amino acid sequence: CASSLLTGTSSYEQYF. The chain is built from TRBV28 and TRBJ2-7; TRBD1 agrees at 7 bases. Germline-derived CDR1 and CDR2 are MDHEN and SYDVKM. The CDR3 spans 16 residues. The junction had 6 bases not matched to a gene; V was cut back by 1 base and J by 0 bases.

The chain recombines TRBV5-1 with TRBJ2-5; perhaps TRBD2 as D (7 bases). CDR3 length equals 17 residues. Germline-derived CDR1 and CDR2 are SGHRS and YFSETQ. The V gene lost 0 bases and the J gene lost 4 bases, with 19 bases spanning the gap. The CDR3 DNA follows: TGCGCCAGCAGCTTGGATGCGGGGGCTATGATGGGAGAGACCCAGTACTTC. It encodes CASSLDAGAMMGETQYF.

This rearrangement joins TRBV6-5 to TRBJ1-2; D gene uncertain. The CDR3 totals 13 residues. Germline V CDR1 and CDR2: MNHEY, SVGAGI. Deletions cut 3 bases from V and 6 bases from J, with 11 bases between. The CDR3 DNA reads TGTGCCAGCAGTTATTATTTATCGGATGGCTACACCTTC. Translated: CASSYYLSDGYTF.

The chain links TRBV6-5 to TRBJ1-1; tentatively, D is TRBD1 (5 bases). The CDR3 sequence is 14 residues long. Between the trimmed V and J ends, which lost 6 bases and 1 base, there was a span of 12 bases. Germline-derived CDR1 and CDR2 are MNHEY and SVGAGI. The CDR3 coding sequence is TGTGCCAGCAGCCCGGCGGGGCAGAACACTGAAGCTTTCTTT. It specifies CASSPAGQNTEAFF.

The CDR3 is CASSFGAEGQPQHF. As DNA, the CDR3 is TGTGCCAGCAGCTTTGGGGCGGAGGGTCAGCCCCAGCATTTT. The chain uses TRBV7-9 and TRBJ1-5; TRBD1 might be the D (5 bases). This CDR3 has 14 residues. Looked up from germline, CDR1 is SEHNR and CDR2 is FQNEAQ (reference sequence). V lost 3 bases to trimming and J lost 6 bases, with 12 bases between them.

The sample holds one count of this clone. V usage is TRBV5-6 and J usage is TRBJ2-2; 9 positions match TRBD1. CDR3 length: 17 residues. Trimming removed 0 bases from V and 4 bases from J; junction bases left unmatched: 7. Germline assignment: CDR1 SGHDT and CDR2 YYEEEE. CDR3 sequence (DNA): TGTGCCAGCAGCTTGGGGGGACAGGGAGGGAGCACCGGGGAGCTGTTTTTT. Protein sequence: CASSLGGQGGSTGELFF.

The gene calls are TRBV10-3 and TRBJ2-1; D is possibly TRBD2 (5 bases). This CDR3 contains 15 residues. Deletions cut 4 bases from V and 7 bases from J, with 17 bases between. Germline V gene lookup returns CDR1 ENHRY and CDR2 SYGVKD. CDR3 protein: CAISGGLHIENEQFF. The CDR3 DNA reads as TGTGCCATCAGTGGTGGACTCCATATAGAAAATGAGCAGTTCTTC.

This chain links TRBV7-8 with TRBJ1-1, with 10 bases lining up with TRBD1. J was trimmed by 4 bases and V by 6 bases; bases with no gene match: 5. CDR1 and CDR2 (germline): SGHVS, FQNEAQ. The CDR3 extends over 14 amino acids. The CDR3 region has the DNA TGTGCCAGCAGTGACAGGGGGCGGGGCACTGAAGCTTTCTTT. It encodes CASSDRGRGTEAFF.

The chain uses TRBV27 and TRBJ2-6, with 15 bases aligning to TRBD2. There are 21 residues in the CDR3. With V trimmed by 4 bases and J by 4 bases, 14 bases remained unmatched. CDR1 and CDR2 from the germline V gene are MNHEY and SMNVEV (reference sequence). CDR3 in amino acids: CASSSPRTSGGAPLGANVLTF. The CDR3 DNA reads as TGTGCCAGCAGTTCCCCCCGGACTAGCGGGGGGGCCCCCTTAGGGGCCAACGTCCTGACTTTC. Full variable domain (remainder filled in from reference TRBV27 and TRBJ2-6): EAQVTQNPRYLITVTGKKLTVTCSQNMNHEYMSWYRQDPGLGLRQIYYSMNVEVTDKGDVPEGYKVSRKEKRNFPLILESPSPNQTSLYFCASSSPRTSGGAPLGANVLTFGAGSRLTVL.

The chain combines TRBV6-1 with TRBJ2-7; no reliable D call. V lost 2 bases and J 6 bases, leaving 17 bases between the germline ends. CDR1 is MNHNS and CDR2 is SASEGT in the germline V gene. This CDR3 region has 15 residues. The CDR3 region is CASSEPGDLHREQYF. The CDR3 coding sequence is TGTGCCAGCAGTGAACCCGGAGACCTACACCGCGAGCAGTACTTC.

This clone was found a few times. The chain recombines TRBV2 with TRBJ1-5; D is possibly TRBD1 (6 bases). The CDR3 has 15 amino acids. Germline CDR1 reads SNHLY; CDR2 reads FYNNEI. V lost 4 bases, J lost 6 bases, and 16 bases lay in between. The DNA of the CDR3 is TGTGCCAGCAGTGGGGAGGGGGGGTTCACTCAGCCCCAGCATTTT. Residues: CASSGEGGFTQPQHF.

V and J are TRBV5-5 and TRBJ2-7, with 10 bases fitting TRBD1. J was trimmed by 4 bases and V by 5 bases; bases with no gene match: 6. Germline V gene sequence: CDR1 SGHKS, CDR2 YYEKEE (reference sequence). CDR3 length: 14 residues. The DNA for the CDR3 is TGTGCCAGCAGATCGGGACAGGGGTATTACGAGCAGTACTTC. Protein product: CASRSGQGYYEQYF. Complete variable domain (other parts from reference TRBV5-5 and TRBJ2-7): DAGVTQSPTHLIKTRGQQVTLRCSPISGHKSVSWYQQVLGQGPQFIFQYYEKEERGRGNFPDRFSARQFPNYSSELNVNALLLGDSALYLCASRSGQGYYEQYFGPGTRLTVT.